This section outlines one T cell receptor (beta chain) sequence together with its context. This sample was included in a study of radiation and T cells in renal cell carcinoma. Documented time point: baseline pretreatment blood. The treatment was: 15 Gy SBRT to primary tumor, nephrectomy 4 weeks later. Assay used: immunoSEQ multiplex PCR; TCRdb lists only in-frame clones, some missing. The sample holds 150,000 or so clones, roughly nine tenths seen once. The CDR3 has 13 amino acids. The germline gives CDR1 GTSNPN, CDR2 SVGIG (reference sequence). Deletions cut 6 bases from V and 1 base from J, with 12 bases between.

The chain has TRBV30 and TRBJ1-1; D ambiguous. This receptor was obtained from a woman aged 70-85 years with renal cell carcinoma. The material sequenced was blood, taken from a patient whose treatment included radiotherapy and nephrectomy. CDR3 bases: TGTGCCTGCATACTTGGATGGAACACTGAAGCTTTCTTT. Translation gives CACILGWNTEAFF. Combining the CDR3 with reference TRBV30 and TRBJ1-1 gives the whole variable domain SQTIHQWPATLVQPVGSPLSLECTVEGTSNPNLYWYRQAAGRGLQLLFYSVGIGQISSEVPQNLSASRPQDRQFILSSKKLLLSDSGFYLCACILGWNTEAFFGQGTRLTVV.